The T cell receptor beta chain described here comes from a study of post-analysis software for immune sequencing data. For the study at large: Relapsing-remitting, secondary progressive and progressive-relapsing courses of multiple sclerosis were included.

The CDR3 consists of 17 residues. V gave up 1 base and J gave up 2 bases; unmatched junction bases: 8. Germline V gene data show CDR1 as SEHNR and CDR2 as FQNEAQ (reference sequence). General study points: Compared with controls, patients had more of about 5 TRBV segments, including TRBV5-6, TRBV5-1 and TRBV20-1. Significantly lower normalized Chao1 diversity was found in patients with multiple sclerosis relative to controls.

This clonotype was counted only a few times. Its antigen is currently unknown. Carried by the TCR beta cDNA libraries were unique molecular identifiers. TCRdb reprocessed the PCR reads via MiXCR and lists one record per CDR3 protein. The table has roughly 670,000 distinct CDR3 sequences, 59% seen once. Specimen: blood. V gene TRBV7-9 combines with J gene TRBJ2-1; 7 bases align to TRBD2. This sequence originates from a girl aged 2-10 years with multiple sclerosis. The CDR3 loop is CASSLVGGVRTYNEQFF. In nucleotides, the CDR3 is TGTGCCAGCAGCTTAGTGGGAGGGGTCAGGACCTACAATGAGCAGTTCTTC.